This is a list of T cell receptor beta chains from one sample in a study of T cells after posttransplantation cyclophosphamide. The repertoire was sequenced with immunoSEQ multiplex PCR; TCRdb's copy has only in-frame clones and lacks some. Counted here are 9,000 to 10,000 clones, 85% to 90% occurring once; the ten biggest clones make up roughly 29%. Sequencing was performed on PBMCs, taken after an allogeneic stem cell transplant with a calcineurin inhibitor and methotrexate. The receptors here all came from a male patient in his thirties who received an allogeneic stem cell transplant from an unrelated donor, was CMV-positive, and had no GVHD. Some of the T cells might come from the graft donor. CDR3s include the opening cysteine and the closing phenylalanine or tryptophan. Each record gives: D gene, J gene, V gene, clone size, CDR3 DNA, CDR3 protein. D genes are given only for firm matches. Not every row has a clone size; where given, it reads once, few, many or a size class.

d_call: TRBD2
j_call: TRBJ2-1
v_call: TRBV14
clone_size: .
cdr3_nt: TGTGCCAGCAGCCAAGATACGGCGGGAGGTTTAAAAGAGCAGTTCTTC
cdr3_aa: CASSQDTAGGLKEQFF

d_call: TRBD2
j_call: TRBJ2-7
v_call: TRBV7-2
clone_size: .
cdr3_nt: TGTGCCAGCAGCTTAGCCTCTACCGGGACTAGCGGGTTATACGAGCAGTACTTC
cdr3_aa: CASSLASTGTSGLYEQYF

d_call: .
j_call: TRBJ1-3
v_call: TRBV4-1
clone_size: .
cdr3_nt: TGCGCCAGCAGCCAAGAAATGTCTTTGTACAGCTCTGGAAACACCATATATTTT
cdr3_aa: CASSQEMSLYSSGNTIYF

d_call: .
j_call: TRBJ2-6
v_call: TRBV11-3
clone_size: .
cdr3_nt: TGTGCCAGCAGCTTCCCTGGCGGGGCCAACGTCCTGACTTTC
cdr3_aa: CASSFPGGANVLTF

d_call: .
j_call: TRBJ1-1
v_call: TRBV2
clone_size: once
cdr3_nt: TGTGCCAGCACCCAACAGGTCCCTGAAGCTTTCTTT
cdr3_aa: CASTQQVPEAFF

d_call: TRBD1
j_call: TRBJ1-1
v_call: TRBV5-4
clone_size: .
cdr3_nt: TGTGCCAGCAGCCACAGGACAGGAGGAAACACTGAAGCTTTCTTT
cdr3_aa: CASSHRTGGNTEAFF

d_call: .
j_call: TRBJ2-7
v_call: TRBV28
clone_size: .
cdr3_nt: TGTGCCAGCAGTTTATATAGACGGAGCTACGAGCAGTACTTC
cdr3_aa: CASSLYRRSYEQYF

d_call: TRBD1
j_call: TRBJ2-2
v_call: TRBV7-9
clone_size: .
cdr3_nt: TGTGCCAGCACCATGGGACAGGCGAACACCGGGGAGCTGTTTTTT
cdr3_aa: CASTMGQANTGELFF

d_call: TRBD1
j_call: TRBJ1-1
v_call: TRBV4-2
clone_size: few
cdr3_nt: TGTGCCAGCAGCCAAGAGGACAGGTTGAACACTGAAGCTTTCTTT
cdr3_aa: CASSQEDRLNTEAFF

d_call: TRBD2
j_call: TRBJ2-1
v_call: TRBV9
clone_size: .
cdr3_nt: TGTGCCAGCAGCGTGGGGACTAGCGGGATCAATGAGCAGTTCTTC
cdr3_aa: CASSVGTSGINEQFF

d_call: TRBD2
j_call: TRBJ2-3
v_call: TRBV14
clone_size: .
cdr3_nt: TGTGCCAGCAGCCATTTCCTCGGGCGGGAGCTCGGCACAGATACGCAGTATTTT
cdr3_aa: CASSHFLGRELGTDTQYF

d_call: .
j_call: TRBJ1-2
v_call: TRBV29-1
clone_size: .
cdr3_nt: TGCAGCGTTGAACAGGGAACCTATGGCTACACCTTC
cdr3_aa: CSVEQGTYGYTF

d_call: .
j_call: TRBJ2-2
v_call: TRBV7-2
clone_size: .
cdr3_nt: TGTGCCAGCAGCTTCGGTAGCGGAAACACCGGGGAGCTGTTTTTT
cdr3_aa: CASSFGSGNTGELFF

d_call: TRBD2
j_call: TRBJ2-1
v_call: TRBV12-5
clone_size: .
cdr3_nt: TGTGCTAGTGGTGAACTGGGACTAGCGACAATTATGAGCTCCTACAATGAGCAGTTCTTC
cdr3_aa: CASGELGLATIMSSYNEQFF

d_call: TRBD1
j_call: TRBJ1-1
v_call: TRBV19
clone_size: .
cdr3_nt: TGTGCCAGTAGTATCCTAATCGGGACAGGGGGCGTGAACACTGAAGCTTTCTTT
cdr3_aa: CASSILIGTGGVNTEAFF

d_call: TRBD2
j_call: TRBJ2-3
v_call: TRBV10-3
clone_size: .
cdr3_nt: TGTGCCATCAGTGCCGGGAGTAGCGGGGGGAGCACAGATACGCAGTATTTT
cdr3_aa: CAISAGSSGGSTDTQYF

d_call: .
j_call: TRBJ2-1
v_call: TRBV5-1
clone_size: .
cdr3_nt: TGCGCCAGCAGCTTGGCGCTAGTCGATGAGCAGTTCTTC
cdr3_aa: CASSLALVDEQFF

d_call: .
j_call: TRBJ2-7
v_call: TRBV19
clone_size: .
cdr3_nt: TGTGCCAGTAGTATAGCCAGTGGCTCCTGGGAGCAGTACTTC
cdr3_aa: CASSIASGSWEQYF

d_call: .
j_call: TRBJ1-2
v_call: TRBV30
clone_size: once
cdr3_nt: TGTGCCTGGAATCCGGGGGGCGGCTATGGCTACACCTTC
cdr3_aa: CAWNPGGGYGYTF

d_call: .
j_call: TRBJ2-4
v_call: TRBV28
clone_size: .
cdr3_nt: TGTGCCAGCAGCCTCCCGGGGTATACGGCCAAAAACATTCAGTACTTC
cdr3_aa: CASSLPGYTAKNIQYF

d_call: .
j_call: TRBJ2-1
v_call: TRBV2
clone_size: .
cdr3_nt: TGTGCCAGCACCCTGCCCCCCCGGGAGAAAGTGAATGAGCAGTTCTTC
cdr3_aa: CASTLPPREKVNEQFF

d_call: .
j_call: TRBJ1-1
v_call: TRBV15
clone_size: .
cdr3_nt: TGTGCCACCAGCAGAGATCCCAGGGGCCGACTTGAAGCTTTCTTT
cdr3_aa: CATSRDPRGRLEAFF

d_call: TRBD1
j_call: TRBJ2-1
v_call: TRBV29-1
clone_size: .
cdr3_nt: TGCAGCGTTCGGGGACAGGGGACGTACAATGAGCAGTTCTTC
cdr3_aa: CSVRGQGTYNEQFF

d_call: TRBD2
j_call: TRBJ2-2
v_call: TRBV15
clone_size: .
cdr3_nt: TGTGCCACCAGCATCCGAGGGGGAATACTAGCGGGAGGGCCGTACACCGGGGAGCTGTTTTTT
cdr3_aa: CATSIRGGILAGGPYTGELFF

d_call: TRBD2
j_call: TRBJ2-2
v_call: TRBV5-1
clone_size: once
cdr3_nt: TGCGCCAGCAGCCTGTTAGCGGGTCCAAACACCGGGGAGCTGTTTTTT
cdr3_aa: CASSLLAGPNTGELFF

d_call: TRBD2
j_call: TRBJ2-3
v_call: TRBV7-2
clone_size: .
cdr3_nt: TGTGCCAGCAGCTGGACTAGCGGGAGGGCCACAGATACGCAGTATTTT
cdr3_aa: CASSWTSGRATDTQYF

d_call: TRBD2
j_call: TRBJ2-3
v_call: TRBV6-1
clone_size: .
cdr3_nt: TGTGCCAGCAGGATGACTAGCGGGAGCCCAGATACGCAGTATTTT
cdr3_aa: CASRMTSGSPDTQYF

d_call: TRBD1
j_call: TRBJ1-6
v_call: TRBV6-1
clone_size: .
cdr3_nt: TGTGCCAGCAGTGGACAGGGGGTAGGTTCACCCCTCCACTTT
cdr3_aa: CASSGQGVGSPLHF

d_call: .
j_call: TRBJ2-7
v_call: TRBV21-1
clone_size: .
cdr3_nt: TGTGCCAGCAGCAATCGACTAGCGGTGACCTACGAGCAGTACTTC
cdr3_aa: CASSNRLAVTYEQYF

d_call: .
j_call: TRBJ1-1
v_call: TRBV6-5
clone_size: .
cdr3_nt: TGTGCCAGCAGGGCAGGGAGGGGGACTGAAGCTTTCTTT
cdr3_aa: CASRAGRGTEAFF

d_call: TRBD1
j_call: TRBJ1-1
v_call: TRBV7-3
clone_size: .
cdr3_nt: TGTGCCAGCAGCTTACAGGGGGCCAACACTGAAGCTTTCTTT
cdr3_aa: CASSLQGANTEAFF

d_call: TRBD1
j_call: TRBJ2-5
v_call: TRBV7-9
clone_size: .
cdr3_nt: TGTGCCAGCAGCTTAAGGGACAGGGGAATGGAGACCCAGTACTTC
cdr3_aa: CASSLRDRGMETQYF

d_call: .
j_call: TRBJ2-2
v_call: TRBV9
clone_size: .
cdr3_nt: TGTGCCAGCAGCGTAGCGACTGGGGGCGCCGGGGAGCTGTTTTTT
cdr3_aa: CASSVATGGAGELFF

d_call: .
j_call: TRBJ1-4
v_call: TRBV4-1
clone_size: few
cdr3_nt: TGCGCCAGCAGCCAAGTCGCGGGAACTAATGAAAAACTGTTTTTT
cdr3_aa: CASSQVAGTNEKLFF

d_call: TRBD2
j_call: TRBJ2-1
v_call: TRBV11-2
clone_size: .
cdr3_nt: TGTGCCAGCAGCTTAGCGACTAGCGGGAAGTTCTTGGGTGAGCAGTTCTTC
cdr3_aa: CASSLATSGKFLGEQFF

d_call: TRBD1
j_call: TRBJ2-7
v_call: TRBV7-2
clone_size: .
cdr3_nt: TGTGCCAGCAGCCCCTCCGGGACAGGAACCTACGAGCAGTACTTC
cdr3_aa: CASSPSGTGTYEQYF

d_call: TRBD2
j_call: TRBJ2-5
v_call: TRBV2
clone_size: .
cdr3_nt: TGTGCCAGCAGTGTGGGACTAGCGGGGGAAGAGACCCAGTACTTC
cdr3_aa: CASSVGLAGEETQYF

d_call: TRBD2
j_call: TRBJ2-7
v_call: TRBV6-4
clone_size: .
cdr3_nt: TGTGCCAGCAGTGAACTAGCGGGAGTCCCCTACGAGCAGTACTTC
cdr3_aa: CASSELAGVPYEQYF

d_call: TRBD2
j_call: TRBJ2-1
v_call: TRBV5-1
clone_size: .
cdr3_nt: TGCGCCAGCAGCTTGGCCGGGACTAGAAATGAGCAGTTCTTC
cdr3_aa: CASSLAGTRNEQFF

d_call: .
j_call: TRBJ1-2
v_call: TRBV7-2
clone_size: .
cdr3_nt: TGTGCCAGCAGCTTAACCAGATATGGCTACACCTTC
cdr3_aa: CASSLTRYGYTF

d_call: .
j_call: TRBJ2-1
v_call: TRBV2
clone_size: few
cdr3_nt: TGTGCCAGCAGTGAAGAGCAGGGGTGGAACAATGAGCAGTTCTTC
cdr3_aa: CASSEEQGWNNEQFF

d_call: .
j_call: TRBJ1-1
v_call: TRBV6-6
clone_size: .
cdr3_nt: TGTGCCAGCAGTTACTCAGGAGGGAACACTGAAGCTTTCTTT
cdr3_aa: CASSYSGGNTEAFF

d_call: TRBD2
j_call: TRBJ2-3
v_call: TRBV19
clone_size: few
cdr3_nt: TGTGCCAGTAGTGTCCCGGGACTAGTTTCAGATACGCAGTATTTT
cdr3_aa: CASSVPGLVSDTQYF

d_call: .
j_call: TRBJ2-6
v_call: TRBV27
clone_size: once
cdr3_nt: TGTGCCAGCAGTCCCCGTTGGGGGGCTGGGGCCAACGTCCTGACTTTC
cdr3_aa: CASSPRWGAGANVLTF

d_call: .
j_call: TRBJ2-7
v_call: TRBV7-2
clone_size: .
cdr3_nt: TGTGCCAGCAGCTTATACAGAACCTACGAGCAGTACTTC
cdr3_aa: CASSLYRTYEQYF